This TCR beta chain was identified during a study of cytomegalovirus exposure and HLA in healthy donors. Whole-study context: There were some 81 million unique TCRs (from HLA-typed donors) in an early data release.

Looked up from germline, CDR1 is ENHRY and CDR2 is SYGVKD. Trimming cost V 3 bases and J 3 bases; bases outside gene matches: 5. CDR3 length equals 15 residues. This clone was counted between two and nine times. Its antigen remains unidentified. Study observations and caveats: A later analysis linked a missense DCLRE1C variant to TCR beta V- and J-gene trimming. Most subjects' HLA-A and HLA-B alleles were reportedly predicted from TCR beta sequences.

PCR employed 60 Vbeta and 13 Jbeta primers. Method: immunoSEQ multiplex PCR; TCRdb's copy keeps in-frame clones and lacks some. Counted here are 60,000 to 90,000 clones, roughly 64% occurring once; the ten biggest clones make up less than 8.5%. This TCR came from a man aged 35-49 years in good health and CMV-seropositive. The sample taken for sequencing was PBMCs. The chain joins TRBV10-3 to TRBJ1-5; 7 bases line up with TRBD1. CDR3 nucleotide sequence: TGTGCCATCAGTGAAGGACAGGACGCCAATCAGCCCCAGCATTTT. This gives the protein CAISEGQDANQPQHF.